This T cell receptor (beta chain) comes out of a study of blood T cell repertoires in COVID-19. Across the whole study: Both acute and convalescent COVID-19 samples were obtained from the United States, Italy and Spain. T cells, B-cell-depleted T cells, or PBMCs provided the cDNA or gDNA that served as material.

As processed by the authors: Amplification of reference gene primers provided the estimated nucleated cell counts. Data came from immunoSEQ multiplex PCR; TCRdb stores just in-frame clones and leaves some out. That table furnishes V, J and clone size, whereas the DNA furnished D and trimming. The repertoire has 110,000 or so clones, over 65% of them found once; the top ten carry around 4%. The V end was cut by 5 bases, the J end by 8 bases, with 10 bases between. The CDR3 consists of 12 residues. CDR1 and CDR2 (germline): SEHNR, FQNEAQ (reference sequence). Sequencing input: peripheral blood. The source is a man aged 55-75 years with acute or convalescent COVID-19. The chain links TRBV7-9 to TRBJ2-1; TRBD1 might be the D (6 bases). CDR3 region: CASSLTGHEQFF. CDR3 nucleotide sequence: TGTGCCAGCAGCCTTACAGGGCATGAGCAGTTCTTC. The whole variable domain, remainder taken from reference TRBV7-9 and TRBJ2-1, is DTGVSQNPRHKITKRGQNVTFRCDPISEHNRLYWYRQTLGQGPEFLTYFQNEAQLEKSRLLSDRFSAERPKGSFSTLEIQRTEQGDSAMYLCASSLTGHEQFFGPGTRLTVL.